This T cell receptor beta chain came from a study of human T cells and chemical hapten exposure. Individual cDNA molecules each carried unique molecular identifiers attached by the library. TCRdb re-analysed the RACE reads in MiXCR, keeping a single row per CDR3 protein. The table lists approximately 100,000 distinct CDR3 sequences, roughly an eighth of them singletons, with 1.6% in the top ten. Time point reported: pre-sensitization, week 0. Indicated treatment: therapeutic diphenylcyclopropenone sensitization with weekly scalp DPC. Unfractionated whole blood yielded the extracted total RNA. This clonotype was seen a few times. Looked up from germline, CDR1 is LNHDA and CDR2 is SQIVND (reference sequence). The V and J ends lost 7 bases and 3 bases respectively, with 16 bases between them. This CDR3 is built from 15 residues.

The V gene is TRBV19, the J gene TRBJ1-5, with D perhaps matching TRBD1 (5 bases). Sequencing used whole blood, obtained in connection with sensitization to the hapten diphenylcyclopropenone (DPC). The clonotype comes from a woman aged 50 to 60 with alopecia areata. Some clones in this sample may be carry-over from other donors' samples. This CDR3 reads CASTGSGGTNQPQHF. The CDR3 nucleotides are TGTGCCAGTACGGGATCGGGGGGGACCAATCAGCCCCAGCATTTT.